This record covers a single T cell receptor (beta chain). The antigen is undetermined. These data originate in a study of vaccination effects on CD4 cells after COVID-19. Points from the study as a whole: Only 1 of 255 vaccine-induced clones from healthy vaccinees cross-reacted with common cold coronaviruses. A shortage of convalescent patients and an absence of early post-infection timepoints characterized the study.

Antigen-specific CD4+ T cells expanded by the ViraFEST assay with viral peptide pools were then sequenced. CD4+ T cells were isolated after nine to ten days of culture. Vaccinated participants had no history of SARS-CoV-2 infection and tested negative for nucleocapsid antibodies. Each well held some 2.2 million PBMC cultured with about 9.1 ug/ml peptides and roughly 9.7 IU/ml IL-2. Half the medium was replaced with IL-2 medium on days 3 and 7. Sequenced by immunoSEQ multiplex PCR; TCRdb stores in-frame clones only, minus some. This repertoire shows 50,000 to 60,000 clones, around 68% found once; its top ten account for 18%. The sample in question was CD4+ T cells from PBMCs cultured with SARS-CoV-2 spike peptides, obtained before COVID-19 vaccination. This clonotype was obtained from a human donor who received a COVID-19 vaccine.

The CDR3 loop reads CASSPTGDGQPQHF. In nucleotides, the CDR3 is TGTGCCAGCTCTCCCACAGGGGACGGACAGCCCCAGCATTTT. V usage is TRBV18 and J usage is TRBJ1-5; 7 nucleotides align to TRBD1. J gave up 7 bases and V 6 bases, and 9 bases lay outside the gene matches. The CDR3 length is 14 residues. Germline CDR1 is KGHSH and CDR2 is LQKENI.